A selection of T cell receptor beta chains follows, all from one sample in a study of T cells in localized non-small cell lung cancer. Sequencing used immunoSEQ multiplex PCR; TCRdb keeps in-frame clones, though not all of them. The sample includes some 71,000 clones, 84% of them seen just once. The sample in question was peripheral blood, obtained before any cancer treatment. The receptors derive from a female donor at least 60 years old with stage I lung adenocarcinoma. CDR3s include the opening cysteine and the closing phenylalanine or tryptophan. The D gene is left open where the match is weak. Expanded clones are given a class, and other clones once, few, many or no size at all.

size,V,J,D,CDR3,DNA
-,TRBV2,TRBJ1-2,-,CASSTGWNNYGYTF,TGTGCCAGCAGTACAGGGTGGAATAACTATGGCTACACCTTC
once,TRBV5-1,TRBJ1-2,-,CASSLLGGTYGYAF,TGCGCCAGCAGCTTGTTAGGAGGGACCTATGGCTACGCCTTC
-,TRBV19,TRBJ2-2,TRBD1,CASSAGTVYTGELFF,TGTGCCAGTAGTGCCGGGACAGTCTACACCGGGGAGCTGTTTTTT
-,TRBV30,TRBJ1-1,-,CASRGEFTEAFF,TGTGCCTCTAGGGGGGAATTCACTGAAGCTTTCTTT
-,TRBV19,TRBJ2-2,TRBD1,CASSIGRTGPGELFF,TGTGCCAGTAGTATAGGAAGGACAGGGCCCGGGGAGCTGTTTTTT
-,TRBV6-1,TRBJ1-1,-,CASSWVTSNTEAFF,TGTGCCAGCAGCTGGGTTACCTCGAACACTGAAGCTTTCTTT
-,TRBV14,TRBJ1-3,TRBD1,CASSSTGGRNTIYF,TGTGCCAGCAGCTCGACAGGGGGAAGAAACACCATATATTTT
-,TRBV6-5,TRBJ2-1,-,CASSYNERQFF,TGTGCCAGCAGTTACAATGAACGGCAGTTCTTC
-,TRBV7-9,TRBJ1-2,-,CASSLVAYGYTF,TGTGCCAGCAGCTTAGTGGCCTATGGCTACACCTTC
-,TRBV5-5,TRBJ2-3,TRBD2,CASSSGLGTDTQYF,TGTGCCAGCAGCTCCGGACTAGGCACAGATACGCAGTATTTT